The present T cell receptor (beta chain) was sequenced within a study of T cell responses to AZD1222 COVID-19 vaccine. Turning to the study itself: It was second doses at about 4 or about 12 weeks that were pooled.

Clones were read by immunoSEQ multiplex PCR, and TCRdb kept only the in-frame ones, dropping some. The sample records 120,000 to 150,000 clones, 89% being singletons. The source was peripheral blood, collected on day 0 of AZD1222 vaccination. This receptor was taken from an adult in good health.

CDR3 residues: CASTLGGGLYEQYF. CDR3 in DNA: TGCGCCAGCACCCTGGGTGGGGGCCTCTACGAGCAGTACTTC. This chain joins TRBV5-1 and TRBJ2-7; D might be TRBD1 (6 bases). The length of the CDR3 is 14 residues. Deletions cut 6 bases from V and 3 bases from J, with 16 bases between. The germline V gene has CDR1 SGHRS and CDR2 YFSETQ.